This T cell receptor (beta chain) was sequenced in a study of T cells expressing NK-cell markers. Looked up from germline, CDR1 is LGHDT and CDR2 is YNNKEL (reference sequence). The CDR3 length is 15 residues. Reanalyzing the 5' RACE reads, TCRdb keeps one entry per CDR3 protein, without DNA. Recorded for this sample: roughly 170,000 distinct CDR3 sequences. This chain joins TRBV3-1 and TRBJ2-1; TCRdb names TRBD2, which stays unverified in the absence of DNA. The receptor was derived from a woman between 18 and 70 years old in good health. The source material was blood T cells: a sorted CD56 or NKG2C T cell subset, CD4+ or CD8+ T cells, or bulk PBMC T cells (not recorded which). This CDR3 is CASSQQSLVTHEQFF.